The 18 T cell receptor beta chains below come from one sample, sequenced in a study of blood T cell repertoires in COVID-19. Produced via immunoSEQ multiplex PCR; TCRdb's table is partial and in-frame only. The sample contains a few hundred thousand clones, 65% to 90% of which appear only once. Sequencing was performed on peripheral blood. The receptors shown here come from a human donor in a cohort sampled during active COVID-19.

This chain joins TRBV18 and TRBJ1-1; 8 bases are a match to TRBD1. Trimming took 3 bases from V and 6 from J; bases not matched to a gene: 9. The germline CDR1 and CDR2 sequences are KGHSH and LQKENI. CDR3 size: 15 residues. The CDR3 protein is CASSPISQGASEAFF. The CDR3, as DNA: TGTGCCAGCTCACCGATCAGTCAGGGGGCCTCTGAAGCTTTCTTT.

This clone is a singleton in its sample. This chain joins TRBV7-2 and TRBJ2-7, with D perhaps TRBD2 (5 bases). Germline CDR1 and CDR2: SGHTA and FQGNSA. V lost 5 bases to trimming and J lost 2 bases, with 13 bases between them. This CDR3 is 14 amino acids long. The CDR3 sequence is CASSLGLPPYEQYF. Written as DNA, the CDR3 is TGTGCCAGCAGCCTTGGACTCCCACCCTACGAGCAGTACTTC.

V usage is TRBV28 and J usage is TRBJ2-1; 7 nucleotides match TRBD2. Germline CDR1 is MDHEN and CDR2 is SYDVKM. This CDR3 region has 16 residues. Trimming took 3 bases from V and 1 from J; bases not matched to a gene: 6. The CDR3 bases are TGTGCCAGCAGTTTTTGGCGGGAGCAGTCCTACAATGAGCAGTTCTTC. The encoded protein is CASSFWREQSYNEQFF.

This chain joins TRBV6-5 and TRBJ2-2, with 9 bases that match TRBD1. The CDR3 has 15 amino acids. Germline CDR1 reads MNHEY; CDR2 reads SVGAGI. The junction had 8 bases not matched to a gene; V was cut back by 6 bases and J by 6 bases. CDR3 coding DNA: TGTGCCAGCAGAGATACCGGGACAGGGCCCGGGGAGCTGTTTTTT. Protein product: CASRDTGTGPGELFF.

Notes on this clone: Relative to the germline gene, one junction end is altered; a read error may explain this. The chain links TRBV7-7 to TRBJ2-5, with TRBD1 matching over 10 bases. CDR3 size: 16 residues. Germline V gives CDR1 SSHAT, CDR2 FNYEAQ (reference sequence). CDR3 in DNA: TGTGCTAGCAGCAATGTATCGGGACAGGGGATGGAGACCCAGTACTTC. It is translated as CASSNVSGQGMETQYF.

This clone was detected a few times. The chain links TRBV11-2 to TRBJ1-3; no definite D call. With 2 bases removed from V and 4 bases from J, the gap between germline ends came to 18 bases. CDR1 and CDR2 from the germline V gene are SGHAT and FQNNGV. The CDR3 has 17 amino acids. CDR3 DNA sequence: TGTGCCAGCAGCTTAATAGCCGGAGGCGACCCGGGAAACACCATATATTTT. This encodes CASSLIAGGDPGNTIYF.

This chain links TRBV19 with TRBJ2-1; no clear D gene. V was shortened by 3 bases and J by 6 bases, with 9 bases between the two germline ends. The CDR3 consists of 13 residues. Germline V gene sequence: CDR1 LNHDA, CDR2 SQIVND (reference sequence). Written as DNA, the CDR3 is TGTGCCAGTAGTATCGTCTCGGGCAATGAGCAGTTCTTC. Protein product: CASSIVSGNEQFF. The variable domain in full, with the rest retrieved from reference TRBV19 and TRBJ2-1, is DGGITQSPKYLFRKEGQNVTLSCEQNLNHDAMYWYRQDPGQGLRLIYYSQIVNDFQKGDIAEGYSVSREKKESFPLTVTSAQKNPTAFYLCASSIVSGNEQFFGPGTRLTVL.

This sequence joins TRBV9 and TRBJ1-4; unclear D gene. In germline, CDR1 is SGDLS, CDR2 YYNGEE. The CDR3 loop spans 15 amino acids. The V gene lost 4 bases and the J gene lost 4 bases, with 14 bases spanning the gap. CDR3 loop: CASSPRLGDNEKLFF. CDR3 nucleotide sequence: TGTGCCAGCAGCCCCCGTCTGGGAGATAATGAAAAACTGTTTTTT.

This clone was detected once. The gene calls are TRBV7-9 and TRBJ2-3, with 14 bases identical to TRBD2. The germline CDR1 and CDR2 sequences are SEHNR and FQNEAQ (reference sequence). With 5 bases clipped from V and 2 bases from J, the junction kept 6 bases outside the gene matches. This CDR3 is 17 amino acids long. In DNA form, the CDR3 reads TGTGCCAGCAGCCCAGGACTAGCGGGAGGTACCACAGATACGCAGTATTTT. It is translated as CASSPGLAGGTTDTQYF.

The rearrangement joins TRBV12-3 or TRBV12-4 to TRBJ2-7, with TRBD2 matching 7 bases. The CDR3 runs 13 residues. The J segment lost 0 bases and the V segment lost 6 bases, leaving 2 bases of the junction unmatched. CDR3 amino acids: CASRRTSSYEQYF. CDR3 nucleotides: TGTGCCAGCAGGCGGACTAGCTCCTACGAGCAGTACTTC.

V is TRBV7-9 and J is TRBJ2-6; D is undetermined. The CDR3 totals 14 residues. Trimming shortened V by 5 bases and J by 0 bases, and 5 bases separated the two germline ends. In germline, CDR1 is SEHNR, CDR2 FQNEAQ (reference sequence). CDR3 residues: CASSQSSGANVLTF. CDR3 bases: TGTGCCAGCAGCCAATCCTCTGGGGCCAACGTCCTGACTTTC.

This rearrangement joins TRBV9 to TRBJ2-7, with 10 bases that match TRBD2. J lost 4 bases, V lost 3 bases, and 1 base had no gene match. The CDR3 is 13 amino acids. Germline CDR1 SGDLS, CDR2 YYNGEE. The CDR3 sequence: CASSAGLAYEQYF. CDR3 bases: TGTGCCAGCAGCGCGGGACTAGCGTACGAGCAGTACTTC.

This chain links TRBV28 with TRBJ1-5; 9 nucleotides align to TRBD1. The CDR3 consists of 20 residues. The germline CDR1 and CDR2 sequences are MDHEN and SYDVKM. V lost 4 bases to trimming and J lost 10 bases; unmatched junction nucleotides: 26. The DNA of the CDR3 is TGTGCCAGCAGTTACCGCCAGTTTACCGGGACAGGGCCAGGACAAGGCCCCCAGCATTTT. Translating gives CASSYRQFTGTGPGQGPQHF.

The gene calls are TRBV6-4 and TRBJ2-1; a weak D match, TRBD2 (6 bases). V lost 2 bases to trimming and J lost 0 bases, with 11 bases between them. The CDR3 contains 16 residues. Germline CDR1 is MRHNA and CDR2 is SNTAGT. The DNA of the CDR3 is TGTGCCAGCAGTGACCACGGGGGTTACTCCTACAATGAGCAGTTCTTC. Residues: CASSDHGGYSYNEQFF.

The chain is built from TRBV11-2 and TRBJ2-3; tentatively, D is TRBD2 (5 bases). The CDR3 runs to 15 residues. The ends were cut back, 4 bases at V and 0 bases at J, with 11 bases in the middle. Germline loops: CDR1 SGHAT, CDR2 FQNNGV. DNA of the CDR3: TGTGCCAGCAGCTCCCAGCGGTCTAGCACAGATACGCAGTATTTT. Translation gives CASSSQRSSTDTQYF.

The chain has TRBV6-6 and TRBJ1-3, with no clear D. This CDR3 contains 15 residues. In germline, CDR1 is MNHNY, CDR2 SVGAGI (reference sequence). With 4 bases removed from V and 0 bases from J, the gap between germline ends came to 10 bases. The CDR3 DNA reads TGTGCCAGCAGTTCGTCACAGAGCTCTGGAAACACCATATATTTT. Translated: CASSSSQSSGNTIYF.

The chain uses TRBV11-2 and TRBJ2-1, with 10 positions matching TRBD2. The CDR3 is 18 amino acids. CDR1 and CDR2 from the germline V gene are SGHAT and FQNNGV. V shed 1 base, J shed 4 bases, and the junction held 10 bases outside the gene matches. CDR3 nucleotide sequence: TGTGCCAGCAGCTTAGTCTGGGGTAGCGGGAGGAAATACAATGAGCAGTTCTTC. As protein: CASSLVWGSGRKYNEQFF. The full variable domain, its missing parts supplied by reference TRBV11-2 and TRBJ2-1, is EAGVAQSPRYKIIEKRQSVAFWCNPISGHATLYWYQQILGQGPKLLIQFQNNGVVDDSQLPKDRFSAERLKGVDSTLKIQPAKLEDSAVYLCASSLVWGSGRKYNEQFFGPGTRLTVL.

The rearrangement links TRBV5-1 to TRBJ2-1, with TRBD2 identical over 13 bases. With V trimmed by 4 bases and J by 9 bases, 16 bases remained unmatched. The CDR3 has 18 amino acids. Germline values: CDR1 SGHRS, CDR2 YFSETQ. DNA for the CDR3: TGCGCCAGCAGCCAACCCACCGGGACTAGCGGGATTATTGGTGAGCAGTTCTTC. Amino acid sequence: CASSQPTGTSGIIGEQFF.